This TCR beta chain was captured by sequencing in a study of response to subunit inactivated influenza vaccine. As concerns this clonotype: The antigen is not known.

V lost 7 bases to trimming and J lost 7 bases, with 11 bases between them. The CDR3 totals 12 residues. In germline, CDR1 is MNHEY, CDR2 SVGEGT. Whole-study findings and limits: That few new T cells are recruited by each seasonal influenza vaccination was the authors' suggestion.

TCRdb passed the RT-PCR reads through MiXCR, listing each CDR3 protein once. The sample carries roughly 290,000 distinct CDR3 sequences, roughly a fifth recorded once. The chain employs TRBV6-2 or TRBV6-3 and TRBJ1-5; D gene ambiguous. The material sequenced was PBMCs from blood, taken less than 22 months after vaccination. This TCR was recovered from a man aged 50 to 69 who received an inactivated influenza vaccine. The CDR3 DNA sequence: TGTGCCAGCACCACAAGGGAGCAGCCCCAGCATTTT. Its protein product is CASTTREQPQHF.